The 30 T cell receptor beta chains below all came from one sample that was sequenced in a study of CD8+ T cells in alopecia areata. cDNA reverse transcribed from extracted RNA served as the sequencing template. TCRdb keeps only in-frame clones here, not all; method: immunoSEQ multiplex PCR. Counted here are 200,000 to 250,000 clones, around two fifths occurring once; the ten biggest clones make up under 0.55%. Indicated treatment: oral pan-JAK inhibitor, 5-10 mg twice daily. Sequencing was performed on CD4+ T cells sorted from blood, taken between weeks 30 and 35, from a patient treated with tofacitinib. Receptors were obtained from a human donor with alopecia areata.

The rearrangement uses TRBV6-1 and TRBJ1-1; 7 bases map to TRBD1. V dropped 6 bases and J dropped 4; count of bases not matched to a gene: 5. In germline, CDR1 is MNHNS, CDR2 SASEGT. This CDR3 is 13 amino acids long. CDR3 sequence: CASSTGEGTEAFF. In DNA, the CDR3 is TGTGCCAGCAGCACAGGGGAGGGCACTGAAGCTTTCTTT.

Note on this clone: One junction end does not reproduce the germline sequence, and a read error may be involved. The chain recombines TRBV5-1 with TRBJ1-2, with 8 bases aligning to TRBD1. The germline V gene has CDR1 SGHRS and CDR2 YFSETQ. The CDR3 runs to 14 residues. The CDR3 here is CASSLHSGTGEEIF. The CDR3 bases are TGCGCCAGCAGCTTGCATTCCGGGACAGGAGAAGAGATCTTC.

This clone appeared a single time. The rearrangement uses TRBV5-6 and TRBJ2-5; possibly TRBD1 for D (6 bases). V was trimmed by 4 bases and J by 0 bases, leaving 10 bases between them. In germline, CDR1 is SGHDT, CDR2 YYEEEE. This CDR3 region has 14 residues. The CDR3 reads CASSRGGYQETQYF. The CDR3 DNA reads TGTGCCAGCAGCCGTGGGGGCTACCAAGAGACCCAGTACTTC.

This rearrangement joins TRBV5-1 to TRBJ2-7, with 8 bases that match TRBD1. Germline CDR1 SGHRS, CDR2 YFSETQ. The CDR3 loop spans 15 amino acids. J gave up 4 bases and V 0 bases, and 6 bases lay outside the gene matches. The DNA for the CDR3 is TGCGCCAGCAGCTTGGCAGCAGGGGGCGGTTACGAGCAGTACTTC. Protein sequence: CASSLAAGGGYEQYF.

This clone has only a few counts. The chain couples TRBV4-1 to TRBJ2-5, with 11 bases matching TRBD2. This CDR3 is built from 17 residues. Germline V CDR1 and CDR2: MGHRA, YSYEKL. J lost 1 base, V lost 2 bases, and 6 bases had no gene match. CDR3 DNA sequence: TGCGCCAGCAGCCAACCCACTAGCGGGAGCTCCCAAGAGACCCAGTACTTC. Translating it yields CASSQPTSGSSQETQYF.

This clone was seen a handful of times. The V gene is TRBV5-1, the J gene TRBJ1-2; D perhaps matches TRBD1 (6 bases). Trimming stripped 0 bases from V and 4 bases from J, with 13 bases between. This CDR3 region has 15 residues. CDR1 is SGHRS, CDR2 YFSETQ, per germline. The CDR3 protein is CASSLDPDRPYGYTF. CDR3 bases: TGCGCCAGCAGCTTGGATCCGGACAGACCCTATGGCTACACCTTC.

The chain combines TRBV6-6 with TRBJ2-7; 11 positions agree with TRBD1. The germline gives CDR1 MNHNY, CDR2 SVGAGI (reference sequence). V lost 5 bases, J lost 4 bases, and 7 bases stayed unmatched. The CDR3 is made up of 15 amino acids. CDR3 region: CASSPADRGRYEQYF. The CDR3 DNA reads TGTGCCAGCAGTCCTGCGGACAGGGGGCGTTACGAGCAGTACTTC.

This clone appeared a few times. Other DNA sequences in the same sample also yield this CDR3. In DNA, the CDR3 is TGCGCCAGCAGCTTGGCAGGGAGCTCCTACAATGAGCAGTTCTTC. Protein product: CASSLAGSSYNEQFF. The rearrangement joins TRBV5-1 to TRBJ2-1; possibly TRBD1 or TRBD2 for D (5 bases each). The CDR3 is made up of 15 amino acids. CDR1 is SGHRS, CDR2 YFSETQ, per germline. Trimming stripped 0 bases from V and 0 bases from J, with 7 bases between.

This clone has at least ten counts. The rearrangement uses TRBV5-4 and TRBJ2-7; D remains ambiguous. The CDR3 length is 11 residues. V was trimmed by 2 bases and J by 7 bases, leaving 7 bases between them. Germline CDR1 SGHNT, CDR2 YYREEE (reference sequence). CDR3 coding DNA: TGTGCCAGCAGCTTATCCGAGGAGCAGTACTTC. Encoded protein: CASSLSEEQYF.

The chain links TRBV14 to TRBJ1-2; D unclear. V dropped 1 base and J dropped 2 bases, with 8 bases sitting between them. Germline-derived CDR1 and CDR2 are SGHDN and FVKESK. This CDR3 region has 14 residues. CDR3 sequence reads: CASSQGVGNYGYTF. In nucleotides, the CDR3 is TGTGCCAGCAGCCAAGGGGTGGGAAACTATGGCTACACCTTC. The whole variable domain, remainder taken from reference TRBV14 and TRBJ1-2, is EAGVTQFPSHSVIEKGQTVTLRCDPISGHDNLYWYRRVMGKEIKFLLHFVKESKQDESGMPNNRFLAERTGGTYSTLKVQPAELEDSGVYFCASSQGVGNYGYTFGSGTRLTVV.

The rearrangement joins TRBV29-1 to TRBJ2-7; tentatively, D is TRBD1 (6 bases). This CDR3 comprises 11 residues. V lost 6 bases and J lost 12, with 18 bases in between. CDR1 and CDR2 from the germline V gene are SQVTM and ANQGSEA. The CDR3 DNA is TGCAGCGTCCTAACCGGACAGTCGTCGTACTTC. Residues: CSVLTGQSSYF.

The chain combines TRBV5-4 with TRBJ2-1, with 14 bases lining up with TRBD2. The CDR3 totals 17 residues. Germline CDR1 SGHNT, CDR2 YYREEE (reference sequence). Unmatched junction bases numbered 10, after V lost 4 bases and J lost 7 bases. The CDR3 is CASSAFGLAGGRNEQFF. In DNA, the CDR3 is TGTGCCAGCAGCGCCTTCGGACTAGCGGGAGGACGGAATGAGCAGTTCTTC.

This clone was seen only a few times. This chain connects TRBV29-1 to TRBJ2-1; perhaps TRBD2 as D (5 bases). There are 16 residues in the CDR3. Germline-derived CDR1 and CDR2 are SQVTM and ANQGSEA. V lost 7 bases and J 0 bases, leaving 19 bases between the germline ends. This chain's CDR3 is CSADASGRASYNEQFF. CDR3 bases: TGCAGCGCCGACGCCTCTGGGCGGGCCTCCTACAATGAGCAGTTCTTC.

The J gene is TRBJ2-3, the V gene TRBV11-3; TRBD2 is a possible D gene (6 bases). The CDR3 runs 14 residues. The germline gives CDR1 SGHNT, CDR2 YENEEA. V was cut by 4 bases and J by 3 bases, with 11 bases left in between. CDR3 sequence: CASSYGGMTDTQYF. CDR3 bases: TGTGCCAGCAGCTACGGGGGAATGACAGATACGCAGTATTTT.

This clone was counted only a few times. V gene TRBV7-2 combines with J gene TRBJ2-7; D is possibly TRBD2 (5 bases). CDR3 length: 15 amino acids. Germline assignment: CDR1 SGHTA and CDR2 FQGNSA. V was pared by 1 base and J by 1 base, with 11 bases between. The DNA for the CDR3 is TGTGCCAGCAGCTTAGTACTAGAGATATCCTACGAGCAGTACTTC. Residues: CASSLVLEISYEQYF.

V and J are TRBV30 and TRBJ1-5; D is uncertain. V gave up 2 bases and J gave up 4 bases, with 12 bases separating them. Germline CDR1 GTSNPN, CDR2 SVGIG (reference sequence). CDR3 length: 14 amino acids. CDR3 sequence reads: CAWSPTQLNQPQHF. For the CDR3, the DNA is TGTGCCTGGAGTCCGACCCAACTTAATCAGCCCCAGCATTTT.

The chain recombines TRBV18 with TRBJ1-1, with 11 bases that match TRBD1. Germline assignment: CDR1 KGHSH and CDR2 LQKENI. The CDR3 extends over 15 amino acids. Germline trimming cut 3 bases from V and 1 base from J; bases unmatched to any gene: 1. The CDR3 DNA reads TGTGCCAGCTCACCCGGACAGGGGGCGAACACTGAAGCTTTCTTT. This translates into CASSPGQGANTEAFF.

There are a few counts of this clone. This chain links TRBV14 with TRBJ2-3, with D unclear. The V gene lost 1 base and the J gene lost 4 bases, with 6 bases spanning the gap. The CDR3 sequence is 13 residues long. Germline values: CDR1 SGHDN, CDR2 FVKESK. CDR3 sequence: CASSQVLSDTQYF. The CDR3 nucleotides read TGTGCCAGCAGCCAAGTCCTGTCAGATACGCAGTATTTT.

The chain has TRBV6-5 and TRBJ1-1, with 8 bases matching TRBD1. V lost 7 bases and J lost 2; bases outside the gene matches: 6. This CDR3 contains 14 residues. Germline assignment: CDR1 MNHEY and CDR2 SVGAGI. As DNA, the CDR3 is TGTGCCAGCACCCGGACAGGGATTAACACTGAAGCTTTCTTT. Its protein is CASTRTGINTEAFF.

The chain combines TRBV19 with TRBJ1-5; 7 nucleotides line up with TRBD1. Germline loops: CDR1 LNHDA, CDR2 SQIVND (reference sequence). The CDR3 runs 16 residues. After removal of 7 bases from V and 2 bases from J, the junction contained 11 bases not matched to a gene. CDR3: CASTTTPGGGNQPQHF. CDR3 coding DNA: TGTGCCAGTACCACCACCCCAGGGGGAGGCAATCAGCCCCAGCATTTT. Full variable domain (rest looked up from reference TRBV19 and TRBJ1-5): DGGITQSPKYLFRKEGQNVTLSCEQNLNHDAMYWYRQDPGQGLRLIYYSQIVNDFQKGDIAEGYSVSREKKESFPLTVTSAQKNPTAFYLCASTTTPGGGNQPQHFGDGTRLSIL.

J is TRBJ2-3 and V is TRBV13; D remains unclear. Trimming pared 6 bases from V and 0 bases from J, leaving 22 bases between. Germline V gives CDR1 PRHDT, CDR2 FYEKMQ (reference sequence). The CDR3 covers 18 residues. Here the CDR3 reads CASSPTTQAKGSTDTQYF. As DNA, the CDR3 is TGTGCCAGCAGTCCTACTACTCAGGCAAAGGGTAGCACAGATACGCAGTATTTT.

The chain uses TRBV13 and TRBJ2-2; maybe TRBD2 (7 bases). Trimming removed 7 bases from V and 6 bases from J, with 15 bases in between. Per the germline V gene, CDR1 is PRHDT and CDR2 is FYEKMQ (reference sequence). The CDR3 has 14 amino acids. CDR3 sequence: CASKRGATAGELFF. In DNA form, the CDR3 reads TGTGCCAGCAAACGGGGGGCAACCGCCGGGGAGCTGTTTTTT.

The sample holds a few counts of this clone. The chain uses TRBV7-9 and TRBJ1-2, with D perhaps TRBD1 (6 bases). The germline V gene has CDR1 SEHNR and CDR2 FQNEAQ (reference sequence). Trimming cost V 5 bases and J 5 bases, with 15 bases left between them. The CDR3 loop spans 14 amino acids. The CDR3: CASSTGAEGYGYTF. CDR3 DNA sequence: TGTGCCAGCAGCACGGGGGCTGAGGGTTATGGCTACACCTTC. The full variable domain, in which reference TRBV7-9 and TRBJ1-2 provide the parts outside the CDR3, is DTGVSQNPRHKITKRGQNVTFRCDPISEHNRLYWYRQTLGQGPEFLTYFQNEAQLEKSRLLSDRFSAERPKGSFSTLEIQRTEQGDSAMYLCASSTGAEGYGYTFGSGTRLTVV.

This clone turned up a few times. This chain connects TRBV30 to TRBJ2-2; D is undetermined. Trimming took 4 bases from V and 1 from J, leaving 16 bases between them. The CDR3 length is 16 residues. Germline-derived CDR1 and CDR2 are GTSNPN and SVGIG (reference sequence). The CDR3 DNA reads as TGTGCCTGGATCACCAGGTCCGCCCGGAACACCGGGGAGCTGTTTTTT. Amino acids: CAWITRSARNTGELFF.

The rearrangement joins TRBV6-5 to TRBJ2-2; the D gene is possibly TRBD1 (6 bases). In germline, CDR1 is MNHEY, CDR2 SVGAGI. The CDR3 totals 15 residues. V dropped 5 bases and J dropped 1 base, with 11 bases sitting between them. The CDR3 coding sequence is TGTGCCAGCAGTCCCCGGACAGTGAACACCGGGGAGCTGTTTTTT. Residues: CASSPRTVNTGELFF.

V and J are TRBV7-2 and TRBJ1-2, with 7 bases matching TRBD1. The ends lost 5 bases at V and 2 bases at J; junction bases unmatched: 8. This CDR3 has 15 residues. CDR1 is SGHTA, CDR2 FQGNSA, per germline. CDR3 in DNA: TGTGCCAGCAGCCCAGGGACAGACTTAAACTATGGCTACACCTTC. Its translation is CASSPGTDLNYGYTF.

This clone has only a few counts. The V gene is TRBV29-1, the J gene TRBJ2-7, with 12 bases aligning to TRBD1. After removal of 6 bases from V and 4 bases from J, the junction contained 10 bases not matched to a gene. The CDR3 is made up of 15 amino acids. Germline CDR1 and CDR2: SQVTM and ANQGSEA. CDR3 DNA sequence: TGCAGCGTCAAGACCGGGACAGGGGGCATTTACGAGCAGTACTTC. It codes for CSVKTGTGGIYEQYF.

This clone was seen more than once but under ten times. The J gene is TRBJ2-2, the V gene TRBV2; a possible D gene is TRBD1 (6 bases). Germline loops: CDR1 SNHLY, CDR2 FYNNEI. The V end lost 7 bases, the J end lost 0 bases, and 12 bases lay between the germline ends. The CDR3 runs to 15 residues. The CDR3 region is CASKLGHANTGELFF. The CDR3 bases are TGTGCCAGCAAGTTGGGACACGCGAACACCGGGGAGCTGTTTTTT.

This clone has more than one count but fewer than ten. CDR3 protein: CASRQSNEKLFF. The CDR3 nucleotides are TGTGCCAGCAGACAGTCCAATGAAAAACTGTTTTTT. This rearrangement joins TRBV2 to TRBJ1-4; no firm D call. The germline CDR1 and CDR2 sequences are SNHLY and FYNNEI. This CDR3 has 12 residues. The V gene lost 6 bases and the J gene lost 5 bases, with 7 bases spanning the gap. Together with reference TRBV2 and TRBJ1-4, the CDR3 gives the full variable domain: EPEVTQTPSHQVTQMGQEVILRCVPISNHLYFYWYRQILGQKVEFLVSFYNNEISEKSEIFDDQFSVERPDGSNFTLKIRSTKLEDSAMYFCASRQSNEKLFFGSGTQLSVL.

The rearrangement uses TRBV30 and TRBJ1-2, with TRBD1 as a possible D gene (5 bases). The germline CDR1 and CDR2 sequences are GTSNPN and SVGIG (reference sequence). Trimming removed 2 bases from V and 4 bases from J, with 17 bases in between. This CDR3 contains 15 residues. The CDR3 DNA follows: TGTGCCTGGAGTATCTACGGGCAGGGAACCTATGGCTACACCTTC. Encoded protein: CAWSIYGQGTYGYTF. The full variable domain, with the rest looked up from reference TRBV30 and TRBJ1-2, is SQTIHQWPATLVQPVGSPLSLECTVEGTSNPNLYWYRQAAGRGLQLLFYSVGIGQISSEVPQNLSASRPQDRQFILSSKKLLLSDSGFYLCAWSIYGQGTYGYTFGSGTRLTVV.